The rows below give T cell receptor beta chains drawn from one sample of a study of T-cell memory formation after mild COVID-19. Each CDR3 protein is one row after TCRdb ran MiXCR on the 5' RACE reads. Of about 270,000 distinct CDR3 sequences listed, about 16% are singletons. The sequenced sample was PBMCs or a T cell subset sorted from them (not recorded which). The receptors shown here come from a man younger than 35 who had mild COVID-19 (a few samples of this study predate the infection). Cell type and time point are not known. Each CDR3 is given with its conserved first and last residue. A D gene is named only where the DNA matches it firmly. Only some rows state a clone size, as once, few, many or a class for expanded clones.

size	length	D	V	J	CDR3	DNA
few	11	.	TRBV7-6	TRBJ1-4	CASSTNEKLFF	TGTGCCAGCAGCACTAATGAAAAACTGTTTTTT
.	12	TRBD1	TRBV29-1	TRBJ2-1	CSVDRESNEQFF	TGCAGCGTCGACAGGGAATCGAATGAGCAGTTCTTC
.	13	.	TRBV7-3	TRBJ2-3	CASSLGTGDTQYF	TGTGCCAGCAGCTTAGGAACAGGGGATACGCAGTATTTT
few	14	.	TRBV4-3	TRBJ1-2	CASSQDDSNYGYTF	TGCGCCAGCAGCCAGGACGACAGCAACTATGGCTACACCTTC
few	12	.	TRBV5-6	TRBJ2-5	CASSGIQETQYF	TGTGCCAGCAGCGGGATCCAAGAGACCCAGTACTTC
.	15	TRBD1	TRBV19	TRBJ2-7	CASSLTGTGVYEQYF	TGTGCCAGTAGTTTGACCGGGACAGGGGTATATGAGCAGTACTTC
few	18	TRBD2	TRBV7-3	TRBJ2-2	CASSFPTSGGPDTGELFF	TGTGCCAGCAGCTTTCCGACTAGCGGGGGGCCAGACACCGGGGAGCTGTTTTTT
.	15	.	TRBV7-6	TRBJ1-1	CASSLDEVPGTEAFF	TGTGCCAGCAGCTTAGACGAAGTCCCGGGTACTGAAGCTTTCTTT
.	17	.	TRBV4-2	TRBJ1-4	CASSQETRGPFNEKLFF	TGTGCCAGCAGCCAAGAAACCCGGGGGCCATTTAATGAAAAACTGTTTTTT
.	18	TRBD2	TRBV4-1	TRBJ2-3	CASSSPQRGLTLTDTQYF	TGCGCCAGCAGCAGTCCCCAGCGGGGGTTGACTCTCACAGATACGCAGTATTTT
many	12	TRBD2	TRBV20-1	TRBJ2-5	CSASGGQETQYF	TGCAGTGCTAGCGGGGGGCAAGAGACCCAGTACTTC
few	14	TRBD1	TRBV6-2/TRBV6-3	TRBJ1-5	CASTRTGGNQPQHF	TGTGCCAGCACCAGGACAGGGGGCAATCAGCCCCAGCATTTT
.	14	TRBD1	TRBV9	TRBJ2-7	CASSGGQGYYEQYF	TGTGCCAGCAGCGGGGGACAGGGGTACTACGAGCAGTACTTC
few	12	.	TRBV18	TRBJ1-5	CASSGRDQPQHF	TGTGCCAGCTCAGGTAGAGATCAGCCCCAGCATTTT
.	12	TRBD1	TRBV7-9	TRBJ2-7	CAIGTGPYEQYF	TGTGCCATAGGGACAGGTCCCTACGAGCAGTACTTC
.	15	.	TRBV5-5	TRBJ1-5	CASSFSSNSNQPQHF	TGTGCCAGCAGCTTTTCCAGCAATAGCAATCAGCCCCAGCATTTT
few	14	.	TRBV4-3	TRBJ2-3	CASSREMSTDTQYF	TGCGCCAGCAGCCGAGAGATGAGCACAGATACGCAGTATTTT